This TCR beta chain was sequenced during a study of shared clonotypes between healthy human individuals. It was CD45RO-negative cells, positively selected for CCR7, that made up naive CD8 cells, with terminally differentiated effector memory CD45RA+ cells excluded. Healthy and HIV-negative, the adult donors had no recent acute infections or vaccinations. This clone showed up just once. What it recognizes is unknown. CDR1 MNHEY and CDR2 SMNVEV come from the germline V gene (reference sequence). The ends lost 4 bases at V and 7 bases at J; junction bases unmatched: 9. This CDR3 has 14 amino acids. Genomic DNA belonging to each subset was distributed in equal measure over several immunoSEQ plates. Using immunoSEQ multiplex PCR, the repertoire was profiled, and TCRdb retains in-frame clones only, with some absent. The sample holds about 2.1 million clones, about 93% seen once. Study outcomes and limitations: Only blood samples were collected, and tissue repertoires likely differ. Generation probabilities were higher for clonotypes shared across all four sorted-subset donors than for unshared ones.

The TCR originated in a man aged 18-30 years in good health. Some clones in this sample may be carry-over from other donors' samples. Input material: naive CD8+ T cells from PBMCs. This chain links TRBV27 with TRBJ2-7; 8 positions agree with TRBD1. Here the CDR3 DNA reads TGTGCCAGCAGTTCCCGGGACAGGCTTAAAGAGCAGTACTTC. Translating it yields CASSSRDRLKEQYF.